What follows describes a single T cell receptor (beta chain). This clonotype came up many times. The target of this receptor is not known. Base quality data are lacking; no much larger clone is found one base away. Ophthalmopathy patients had moderately to severely active disease, with a Clinical Activity Score of 3 or more, a NOSPECS grade of 4 or more, and a disease duration of less than 3 months. Any patient with an uncontrolled infection, another autoimmune disease, pregnancy or lactation was excluded. Diagnoses relied on clinical symptoms, serum thyroxine and TRAb, thyroid ultrasound and orbital computed tomography. PBMCs were separated from roughly 10 ml of fresh peripheral blood using Ficoll-Paque density gradient centrifugation. Total RNA was extracted using Trizol reagent, and RNA quality was assessed on an Agilent 2100 Bioanalyzer. TCR beta CDR3 regions were amplified from RNA transcripts. A first-round RT-PCR of the TCR CDR3 used the HTBI primer set with the Qiagen OneStep RT-PCR kit. Libraries were constructed in a second round of multiplex PCR, after which size selection and purification were carried out. Libraries were sequenced paired-end with 100 bp reads on an Illumina HiSeq2000. On the study's bioinformatics: SOAPnuke was used to process the raw data, throwing out any read that contained adapters or uncalled bases, had a mean Phred below 15, or lacked an exact constant-primer or identifier match. COPE v1.2.5 was used to merge high-quality paired reads, and clonotypes were defined as unique nucleotide sequences. Clonotypes were aligned to IMGT TRBV, TRBD and TRBJ reference segments using MiTCR v1.1. The analysis was restricted to V-J combinations with a frequency above 0.0001, which together covered just over 98% of the repertoires. A TCS score was defined as the ratio between F50 (clonal expansion) and ExV (chaos), using BLOSUM62-based TCRdist between CDR3 peptides within each V-J. Welch's t-statistics and random forest reduced just over 500 V-J features to 13, which were used in a naive Bayes classifier (R e1071). The similarity between thyroid and blood repertoires was quantified using the Morisita-Horn index. In TCRdb, the public reads were trimmed at Q25 with fastp and aligned with MiXCR, with productive beta chains retained. Each CDR3 protein gets just one entry, which takes the most common genes and DNA from the rows behind it. Clone size and V and J calls follow TCRdb, not the original study. Counted in this sample were fewer than 650,000 distinct CDR3 sequences; roughly 14% of them appeared once. 4% to 5.5% of the sample belongs to the ten largest clones.

These data are taken from a study of T cells in Graves' hyperthyroidism and ophthalmopathy (dated by TCRdb to the late 2010s). Regarding the study in general: Peripheral blood was sampled at the time of initial diagnosis, prior to any treatment. To identify distinguishing TCR V-J signatures, a discovery cohort of 100 patients was used, comprising 40 to 45 with Graves' ophthalmopathy and around 57 with stable Graves' hyperthyroidism. Prospective prediction of ophthalmopathy was tested in an independent validation cohort consisting of some 18 hyperthyroidism patients and more than 15 patients who later progressed to ophthalmopathy. The approximately 100 discovery patients were divided at random into training and test sets in a 7:3 ratio. The study also compared thyroid tissue and blood T-cell repertoires from 5 to 7 Graves' hyperthyroidism patients. Following sampling, methimazole starting at 30 mg daily was given to hyperthyroidism patients, and high-dose intravenous methylprednisolone was given to ophthalmopathy patients. TCR Vbeta CDR3 sequencing of some 140 peripheral blood samples (about 45 ophthalmopathy, over 70 hyperthyroidism and approximately 17 progressor patients) is reported in the paper. The research as a whole found: In validation, the model predicted progression to ophthalmopathy with 55% to 71% sensitivity and approximately 78% specificity, a median of roughly seven months before onset. No statistical method was used to fix the sample size in advance, and group allocation was not hidden from the investigators. Blood samples also contained most of the expanded thyroid clonotypes (frequency above 0.001), which suggests that blood repertoires may reflect thyroid immune responses. A 13 V-J signature model separated ophthalmopathy from stable hyperthyroidism, with nearly 90% sensitivity and roughly 84% specificity in cross-validation and 80%/75% in testing.

Via the germline V gene (reference sequence), CDR1 is DFQATT and CDR2 SNEGSKA. V and J are truncated by 2 bases and 2 bases respectively, leaving an intervening sequence of 10 bases. The CDR3, from cysteine to phenylalanine, totals 14 residues. The entry retains the CDR3 DNA only, 42 bases that are in frame from base 1. This receptor was identified in a woman aged 40-49 years with Graves' ophthalmopathy. Sequencing was carried out using blood. Recombination connected TRBV20-1 to TRBJ1-5, with the D gene too uncertain to name. The DNA sequence is given as TGCAGTGCTAGACCGGACGCCGGCAATCAGCCCCAGCATTTT. Translated, this is CSARPDAGNQPQHF.